The 19 T cell receptor beta chains below were found in one sample sequenced in a study of blood T cell repertoires in COVID-19. Sequencing used immunoSEQ multiplex PCR; TCRdb keeps in-frame clones, though not all of them. Here the sample spans some 300,000 clones, around nine tenths being singletons. The sequenced sample was peripheral blood. Every receptor here comes from a young woman with COVID-19, enrolled during active disease.

The V gene is TRBV9, the J gene TRBJ2-3; D remains ambiguous. This CDR3 is 17 amino acids long. Germline CDR1 is SGDLS and CDR2 is YYNGEE. With 1 base removed from V and 1 base from J, the gap between germline ends came to 16 bases. The CDR3 is CASSVSWQSQGTDTQYF. CDR3 DNA: TGTGCCAGCAGCGTAAGTTGGCAGTCTCAGGGCACAGATACGCAGTATTTT. Based on the CDR3 plus reference TRBV9 and TRBJ2-3, the full variable domain is DSGVTQTPKHLITATGQRVTLRCSPRSGDLSVYWYQQSLDQGLQFLIQYYNGEERAKGNILERFSAQQFPDLHSELNLSSLELGDSALYFCASSVSWQSQGTDTQYFGPGTRLTVL.

The chain employs TRBV18 and TRBJ2-2; no definite D call. Germline values: CDR1 KGHSH, CDR2 LQKENI. V lost 4 bases, J lost 0 bases, and 9 bases lay in between. This CDR3 region has 15 residues. CDR3 region: CASSLPRPNTGELFF. The CDR3 coding sequence is TGTGCCAGCTCACTTCCGAGGCCGAACACCGGGGAGCTGTTTTTT.

The gene calls are TRBV19 and TRBJ2-5; possible D gene TRBD1, 6 bases. The CDR3 consists of 14 residues. Germline values: CDR1 LNHDA, CDR2 SQIVND (reference sequence). V lost 5 bases and J lost 4, with 14 bases in between. CDR3 DNA sequence: TGTGCCAGTAGTCCAACAGGGTCCCCAGAGACCCAGTACTTC. Amino acid sequence: CASSPTGSPETQYF.

The V and J genes are TRBV19 and TRBJ1-1; D is unclear. This CDR3 spans 12 amino acids. Germline V CDR1 and CDR2: LNHDA, SQIVND (reference sequence). Trimming took off 10 bases at V and 4 bases at J, with 13 bases between the two ends. The DNA for the CDR3 is TGTGCCACCCGCGCAGGCACCACTGAAGCTTTCTTT. Amino acid sequence: CATRAGTTEAFF.

This chain connects TRBV11-3 to TRBJ2-7; TRBD1 matches 10 bases. V shed 2 bases, J shed 6 bases, and the junction held 4 bases outside the gene matches. From germline, CDR1 is SGHNT and CDR2 YENEEA. This CDR3 comprises 14 residues. The CDR3 DNA follows: TGTGCCAGCAGCTTAATCAGGACAGGGGGCGAGCAGTACTTC. Translating gives CASSLIRTGGEQYF. The full variable domain, completed using reference TRBV11-3 and TRBJ2-7, is EAGVVQSPRYKIIEKKQPVAFWCNPISGHNTLYWYLQNLGQGPELLIRYENEEAVDDSQLPKDRFSAERLKGVDSTLKIQPAELGDSAVYLCASSLIRTGGEQYFGPGTRLTVT.

The chain carries TRBV2 and TRBJ2-2, with 8 bases fitting TRBD1. V trimming: 8 bases; J trimming: 0 bases; junction bases outside the gene matches: 5. The CDR3 consists of 15 residues. The germline V gene encodes CDR1 SNHLY and CDR2 FYNNEI. The chain's CDR3 is CASFGQGANTGELFF. The CDR3 bases are TGTGCCAGCTTCGGACAGGGTGCGAACACCGGGGAGCTGTTTTTT.

The chain has TRBV4-2 and TRBJ2-3, with 9 bases that match TRBD2. The CDR3 runs 14 residues. Looked up from germline, CDR1 is LGHNA and CDR2 is YNFKEQ. Trimming removed 6 bases from V and 8 bases from J; junction bases left unmatched: 9. DNA of the CDR3: TGTGCCAGCAGTCCAGCGGGAGGTGTCGGTACGCAGTATTTT. As protein: CASSPAGGVGTQYF.

The table lists this clone with a few counts. The rearrangement joins TRBV3-1 (or the pseudogene TRBV3-2) to TRBJ1-2; unclear D gene. Germline V gene sequence: CDR1 LGHDT, CDR2 YNNKEL (reference sequence). This CDR3 contains 14 residues. The V end lost 8 bases, the J end lost 8 bases, and 21 bases lay between the germline ends. In DNA, the CDR3 is TGTGCCAGCTCCCCCCCGGAGGGTCCCTTCGGCTACACCTTC. Protein product: CASSPPEGPFGYTF.

CDR3 protein: CASSLAVSTNEKLFF. The CDR3 bases are TGTGCCAGCAGCTTAGCCGTGTCAACTAATGAAAAACTGTTTTTT. V gene TRBV7-2 combines with J gene TRBJ1-4, with D uncertain. The CDR3 consists of 15 residues. From germline, CDR1 is SGHTA and CDR2 FQGNSA. The V end was cut by 0 bases, the J end by 0 bases, with 5 bases between.

In this sample, this clone turned up once. The chain has TRBV5-5 and TRBJ1-3; D possibly corresponds to TRBD1 (5 bases). Germline V gives CDR1 SGHKS, CDR2 YYEKEE (reference sequence). Trimming took 2 bases from V and 0 from J, leaving 15 bases between them. The CDR3 length is 17 residues. CDR3 nucleotide sequence: TGTGCCAGCAGCTTATCAGGGCCCCGAACCTCTGGAAACACCATATATTTT. Its translation: CASSLSGPRTSGNTIYF.

Comment on this clone: The same CDR3 is also encoded by other DNA sequences in this sample. This sequence joins TRBV7-9 and TRBJ1-2; 9 bases are a match to TRBD1. CDR1 is SEHNR and CDR2 is FQNEAQ in the germline V gene (reference sequence). V dropped 1 base and J dropped 6; count of bases not matched to a gene: 3. The CDR3 has 14 residues. This CDR3 is CASSLDRGLDGYTF. In DNA form, the CDR3 reads TGTGCCAGCAGCTTAGACAGGGGGCTCGATGGCTACACCTTC.

The chain joins TRBV2 to TRBJ2-7; no reliable D call. The V gene's germline CDR1 is SNHLY and CDR2 FYNNEI. The CDR3 is 12 residues long. V lost 3 bases, J lost 3 bases, and 6 bases lay in between. The CDR3: CASSDSFYEQYF. CDR3 in DNA: TGTGCCAGCAGTGATAGTTTCTACGAGCAGTACTTC. Using reference TRBV2 and TRBJ2-7 for the parts outside the CDR3, the full variable domain is EPEVTQTPSHQVTQMGQEVILRCVPISNHLYFYWYRQILGQKVEFLVSFYNNEISEKSEIFDDQFSVERPDGSNFTLKIRSTKLEDSAMYFCASSDSFYEQYFGPGTRLTVT.

The sample holds a few counts of this clone. The chain combines TRBV4-2 with TRBJ1-2; 7 nucleotides match TRBD1. V dropped 0 bases and J dropped 0; count of bases not matched to a gene: 4. CDR3 length equals 16 residues. Germline CDR1 is LGHNA and CDR2 is YNFKEQ. The CDR3 is CASSQDLRGSNYGYTF. As DNA, the CDR3 is TGTGCCAGCAGCCAAGATCTCAGGGGGTCTAACTATGGCTACACCTTC.

The chain carries TRBV2 and TRBJ1-3; no definite D call. V lost 2 bases to trimming and J lost 0 bases, with 5 bases between them. The CDR3 covers 14 residues. From germline, CDR1 is SNHLY and CDR2 FYNNEI. The CDR3 nucleotides read TGTGCCAGCAGTGAATCTTTCTCTGGAAACACCATATATTTT. This codes for CASSESFSGNTIYF.

The V gene is TRBV27, the J gene TRBJ1-1; D might be TRBD1 (5 bases). CDR1 and CDR2 from the germline V gene are MNHEY and SMNVEV (reference sequence). The CDR3 consists of 11 residues. V lost 4 bases and J 11 bases, leaving 11 bases between the germline ends. The CDR3 spells CASSSGGEAFF. CDR3 coding DNA: TGTGCCAGCAGTTCCGGGGGGGAGGCTTTCTTT.

The chain recombines TRBV19 with TRBJ2-7, with a weak D call TRBD1 (5 bases). V was trimmed by 10 bases and J by 0 bases, leaving 22 bases between them. In germline, CDR1 is LNHDA, CDR2 SQIVND (reference sequence). CDR3 size: 16 residues. In DNA, the CDR3 is TGTGCCATTCTAGGGGCGGCGAATAAGAGCTCCTACGAGCAGTACGTC. This codes for CAILGAANKSSYEQYV.

The chain carries TRBV2 and TRBJ1-1; D unclear. Germline lookup yields CDR1 SNHLY and CDR2 FYNNEI. The CDR3 loop spans 16 amino acids. Trimming cost V 3 bases and J 3 bases, with 17 bases left between them. CDR3 protein: CASSELTPGGYTEAFF. The CDR3 DNA sequence: TGTGCCAGCAGTGAGTTAACACCCGGAGGGTACACTGAAGCTTTCTTT.

This clone was recorded once. This chain uses TRBV7-9 with TRBJ1-5; tentative D call: TRBD1 (6 bases). Germline V CDR1 and CDR2: SEHNR, FQNEAQ (reference sequence). The CDR3 spans 15 residues. Trimming stripped 5 bases from V and 2 bases from J, with 13 bases between. The DNA for the CDR3 is TGTGCCAGCAGCCGAGGGGGTGCGGGCAATCAGCCCCAGCATTTT. Protein product: CASSRGGAGNQPQHF.

This clone has only one observation. The rearrangement uses TRBV6-5 and TRBJ2-7, with D unresolved. Germline CDR1 MNHEY, CDR2 SVGAGI. This CDR3 is built from 11 residues. Trimming cost V 6 bases and J 7 bases, with 10 bases left between them. DNA for the CDR3: TGTGCCAGCAGGGCCGTAAATGAGCAGTACTTC. It yields the protein CASRAVNEQYF.